The clone carrying this T cell receptor beta chain was seen only a few times. Antigen: not known. Amplification by 5'RACE using constant-segment primers produced TCR alpha and TCR beta cDNA libraries that carried sample barcodes and UMIs. One entry per CDR3 protein, called by TCRdb with MiXCR from the 5' RACE reads. The sample consists of fewer than 650,000 distinct CDR3 sequences, about 22% of them appearing once. V dropped 4 bases and J dropped 0 bases, with 11 bases sitting between them. Germline V gene lookup returns CDR1 MDHEN and CDR2 SYDVKM. This CDR3 region has 15 residues. The sample belongs to a study of T-cell memory formation after mild COVID-19. For the study at large: The TCR clusters were mostly specific to one donor.

Study findings and constraints: The appearance of some responding clones in pre-infection memory suggested that cross-reactive memory joined. Clones from the second wave (peaking day 37) had unconfirmed SARS-CoV-2 specificity.

This receptor was identified in an adult woman who had mild COVID-19 (a few samples of this study predate the infection). Cell type and time point are not known. V usage is TRBV28 and J usage is TRBJ2-3; D remains ambiguous. Specimen: PBMCs or a T cell subset sorted from them (not recorded which). CDR3 in DNA: TGTGCCAGCAGTTACCACCGCCCTAGCACAGATACGCAGTATTTT. Its translation is CASSYHRPSTDTQYF.